These T cell receptor beta chains were read from a single sample in a study of blood T cell repertoires in COVID-19. TCRdb's table, derived via immunoSEQ multiplex PCR, lists solely in-frame clones and lacks some. The sample yields about 160,000 clones, approximately 88% seen once. What was sequenced was peripheral blood. The receptors stem from a woman older than 75 with active or convalescent COVID-19. Each CDR3 is given with its conserved first and last residue. Each record gives: D gene, V gene, J gene, clone size, CDR3 protein, CDR3 DNA. The D gene is left open where the match is weak. The size of a clone is reported for some rows only, either as once, few or many, or as a class for expanded clones.

>-|TRBV2|TRBJ1-1|-
CASSERGITGRSTEAFF
TGTGCCAGCAGTGAACGGGGGATTACTGGTAGGAGCACTGAAGCTTTCTTT
>TRBD2|TRBV27|TRBJ2-1|-
CAILIAGGQFF
TGTGCCATCCTGATAGCGGGGGGCCAGTTCTTC
>-|TRBV5-1|TRBJ1-1|once
CASSPYLAEDTEAFF
TGCGCCAGCAGCCCCTATCTGGCGGAGGACACTGAAGCTTTCTTT
>TRBD2|TRBV3-1/TRBV3-2|TRBJ2-1|once
CASSQGSGGEQFF
TGTGCCAGCAGCCAAGGTTCGGGAGGTGAGCAGTTCTTC
>-|TRBV27|TRBJ1-4|-
CASSLLKGAGEKLFF
TGTGCCAGCAGTTTATTGAAAGGGGCGGGGGAAAAACTGTTTTTT
>TRBD1|TRBV3-1/TRBV3-2|TRBJ2-7|-
CASSLGQGVYF
TGTGCCAGCAGCCTCGGACAGGGAGTATACTTC
>-|TRBV19|TRBJ2-3|-
CASSLEGTKSTDTQYF
TGTGCCAGTAGTCTAGAGGGGACAAAAAGCACAGATACGCAGTATTTT
>-|TRBV7-2|TRBJ2-7|-
CASSFQYEQYF
TGTGCCAGCAGCTTTCAGTACGAGCAGTACTTC
>TRBD2|TRBV29-1|TRBJ2-2|-
CSVVAGTTGELFF
TGCAGCGTTGTAGCGGGGACTACCGGGGAGCTGTTTTTT
>TRBD1|TRBV2|TRBJ2-7|-
CASSEDRGRREQYF
TGTGCCAGCAGTGAAGACAGGGGGCGCCGCGAGCAGTACTTC
>-|TRBV6-1|TRBJ2-2|-
CASSEEWRHGELFF
TGTGCCAGCAGTGAAGAATGGAGGCACGGGGAGCTGTTTTTT
>-|TRBV4-3|TRBJ1-5|-
CASSRGQYGVGQPQHF
TGCGCCAGCAGCCGAGGACAGTACGGTGTTGGTCAGCCCCAGCATTTT
>-|TRBV5-4|TRBJ1-6|-
CASSSELRGIGSPLHF
TGTGCCAGCAGCTCCGAACTTAGGGGGATCGGTTCACCCCTCCACTTT